Reported below is one T cell receptor (beta chain). This sample was included in a study of monozygotic twins with inflammatory bowel disease. The cDNA of both the TCRalpha and TCRbeta chains was subjected to two nested PCRs of about 16 and 10 cycles. From the 5' RACE reads, TCRdb lists one entry per CDR3 protein and no DNA. Recorded for this sample: a few hundred thousand distinct CDR3 sequences. CDR1 is KGHSY and CDR2 is FQNENV in the germline V gene. The CDR3 is 15 residues long. Sequencing used blood. The origin of this receptor is a human donor with ulcerative colitis or Crohn's disease, or a healthy co-twin of an affected twin (not recorded which). The V gene is TRBV16, the J gene TRBJ2-5. The CDR3 protein is CASSQLTGYQETQYF.